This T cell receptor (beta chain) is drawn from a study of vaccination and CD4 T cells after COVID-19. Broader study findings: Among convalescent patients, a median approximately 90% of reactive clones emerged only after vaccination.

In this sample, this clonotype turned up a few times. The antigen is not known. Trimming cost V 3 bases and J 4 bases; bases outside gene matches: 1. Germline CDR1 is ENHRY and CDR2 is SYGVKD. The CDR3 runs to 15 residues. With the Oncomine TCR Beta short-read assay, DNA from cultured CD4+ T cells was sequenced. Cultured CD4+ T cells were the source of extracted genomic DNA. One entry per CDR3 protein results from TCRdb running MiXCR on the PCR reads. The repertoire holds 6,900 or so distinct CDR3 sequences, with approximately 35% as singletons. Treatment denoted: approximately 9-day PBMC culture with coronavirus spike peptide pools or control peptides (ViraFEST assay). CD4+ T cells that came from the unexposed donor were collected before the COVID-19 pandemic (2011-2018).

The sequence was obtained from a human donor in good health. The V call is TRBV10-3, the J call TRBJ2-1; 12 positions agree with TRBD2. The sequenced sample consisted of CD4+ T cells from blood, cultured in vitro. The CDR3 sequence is CAISDGLAGYNEQFF. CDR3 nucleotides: TGTGCCATCAGTGACGGACTAGCGGGATACAATGAGCAGTTCTTC.